A selection of T cell receptor beta chains follows, all from one sample in a study of cytomegalovirus exposure and HLA in healthy donors. Method: immunoSEQ multiplex PCR; TCRdb's copy keeps in-frame clones and lacks some. The data show around 94,000 clones, 60% to 80% seen once. The specimen was PBMCs. These receptors came from an older woman in good health and CMV-seropositive. Each CDR3 is given with its conserved first and last residue. The order of the fields is J gene, V gene, clone size, D gene, CDR3 DNA, CDR3 protein. A D gene is named only where the DNA matches it firmly. Clone sizes are given selectively: once, few, many, or a class where the clone is expanded.

j_call: TRBJ1-2; v_call: TRBV30; clone_size: few; d_call: TRBD1; cdr3_nt: TGTGCCTCACACCTTACAGGGGCCCATGGCTACACCTTC; cdr3_aa: CASHLTGAHGYTF
j_call: TRBJ1-2; v_call: TRBV18; clone_size: NA; d_call: NA; cdr3_nt: TGTGCCAGCTCACCACCCAGGGGAAATCACTATGGCTACACCTTC; cdr3_aa: CASSPPRGNHYGYTF
j_call: TRBJ2-1; v_call: TRBV7-2; clone_size: NA; d_call: TRBD2; cdr3_nt: TGTGCCAGCAGCTTAGCCCTACGAGGGGCTAGCGGCAGCAATGAGCAGTTCTTC; cdr3_aa: CASSLALRGASGSNEQFF
j_call: TRBJ2-7; v_call: TRBV6-1; clone_size: NA; d_call: NA; cdr3_nt: TGTGCCAGCAGACCTAACGGACTCTACGAGCAGTACTTC; cdr3_aa: CASRPNGLYEQYF
j_call: TRBJ1-2; v_call: TRBV6-5; clone_size: NA; d_call: NA; cdr3_nt: TGTGCGATTGGGAGAGGTCTAGTTCCCGGAGGTGGCTACACCTTC; cdr3_aa: CAIGRGLVPGGGYTF
j_call: TRBJ2-6; v_call: TRBV27; clone_size: NA; d_call: TRBD1; cdr3_nt: TGTGCCAGCAGTTTTAAGGGACAGGGAGTCTCTGGGGCCAACGTCCTGACTTTC; cdr3_aa: CASSFKGQGVSGANVLTF
j_call: TRBJ2-1; v_call: TRBV7-3; clone_size: NA; d_call: NA; cdr3_nt: TGTGCCAGCAGCTTAACGGGCTCCACCTACAATGAGCAGTTCTTC; cdr3_aa: CASSLTGSTYNEQFF
j_call: TRBJ2-7; v_call: TRBV5-1; clone_size: NA; d_call: TRBD1; cdr3_nt: TGCGCCAGCAGCCCCCTGGGACAGGGGTCCTACGAGCAGTACTTC; cdr3_aa: CASSPLGQGSYEQYF
j_call: TRBJ1-2; v_call: TRBV7-9; clone_size: NA; d_call: NA; cdr3_nt: TGTGCCAGCAGCTCGAACTATGGCTACACCTTC; cdr3_aa: CASSSNYGYTF
j_call: TRBJ2-2; v_call: TRBV18; clone_size: NA; d_call: NA; cdr3_nt: TGTGCCAGCTCACCACAGGTTGGTGGAGACACCGGGGAGCTGTTTTTT; cdr3_aa: CASSPQVGGDTGELFF
j_call: TRBJ1-6; v_call: TRBV9; clone_size: NA; d_call: NA; cdr3_nt: TGTGCCAGCAGCGTGGAGTCTAATTCACCCCTCCACTTT; cdr3_aa: CASSVESNSPLHF
j_call: TRBJ2-7; v_call: TRBV29-1; clone_size: NA; d_call: TRBD1; cdr3_nt: TGCAGCGTGCCGGGACAGGGGGCTTTCGAGCAGTACTTC; cdr3_aa: CSVPGQGAFEQYF
j_call: TRBJ1-6; v_call: TRBV6-5; clone_size: NA; d_call: NA; cdr3_nt: TGTGCCAGCAGTTACTCGTTAGGGGGTAATTCACCCCTCCACTTT; cdr3_aa: CASSYSLGGNSPLHF
j_call: TRBJ2-5; v_call: TRBV5-1; clone_size: NA; d_call: NA; cdr3_nt: TGCGCCAGCAGCCCGTCAGGGCAAGAGACCCAGTACTTC; cdr3_aa: CASSPSGQETQYF
j_call: TRBJ2-1; v_call: TRBV5-1; clone_size: NA; d_call: NA; cdr3_nt: TGCGCCAGCAGCTTGGACTCCCAGGCGCAGAATGAGCAGTTCTTC; cdr3_aa: CASSLDSQAQNEQFF
j_call: TRBJ2-7; v_call: TRBV6-6; clone_size: once; d_call: TRBD1; cdr3_nt: TGTGCCAGCAGTTACATTCCGGGACAGGGTGGGAACGAGCAGTACTTC; cdr3_aa: CASSYIPGQGGNEQYF
j_call: TRBJ2-7; v_call: TRBV27; clone_size: NA; d_call: TRBD1; cdr3_nt: TGTGCCAGCAGGTGGACAGGGAAAATTGGGTCCTACGAGCAGTACTTC; cdr3_aa: CASRWTGKIGSYEQYF
j_call: TRBJ2-1; v_call: TRBV28; clone_size: NA; d_call: TRBD2; cdr3_nt: TGTGCCAGCAGTTTAAGGCTAGCGGGAGGGGGGGGAAATGAGCAGTTCTTC; cdr3_aa: CASSLRLAGGGGNEQFF
j_call: TRBJ2-1; v_call: TRBV6-6; clone_size: NA; d_call: TRBD1; cdr3_nt: TGTGCCAGCAGACCCGGGACAGGGGGGAATGAGCAGTTCTTC; cdr3_aa: CASRPGTGGNEQFF
j_call: TRBJ2-5; v_call: TRBV4-1; clone_size: NA; d_call: TRBD1; cdr3_nt: TGCGCCAGCAGCGAATCCGGGACAGGGTCTTGGGAGACCCAGTACTTC; cdr3_aa: CASSESGTGSWETQYF
j_call: TRBJ2-4; v_call: TRBV18; clone_size: NA; d_call: TRBD1; cdr3_nt: TGTGCCAGCTCCCCCCCGACAGGGGGCCCTGGCAAAAACATTCAGTACTTC; cdr3_aa: CASSPPTGGPGKNIQYF
j_call: TRBJ1-1; v_call: TRBV6-1; clone_size: NA; d_call: TRBD1; cdr3_nt: TGTGCCAGCAGTGGTGGACAGGTGAAGTACACTGAAGCTTTCTTT; cdr3_aa: CASSGGQVKYTEAFF
j_call: TRBJ2-7; v_call: TRBV5-5; clone_size: NA; d_call: TRBD1; cdr3_nt: TGTGCCAGCAGCTTGGAGGTAAAAGGGACAGGACCAACCTACGAGCAGTACTTC; cdr3_aa: CASSLEVKGTGPTYEQYF
j_call: TRBJ2-2; v_call: TRBV9; clone_size: NA; d_call: NA; cdr3_nt: TGTGCCAGCAGCGTAGGCGGGAACACCGGGGAGCTGTTTTTT; cdr3_aa: CASSVGGNTGELFF
j_call: TRBJ1-5; v_call: TRBV5-6; clone_size: NA; d_call: NA; cdr3_nt: TGTGCCAGTTTAAGCTGGGCGGGCCGTAATCAGCCCCAGCATTTT; cdr3_aa: CASLSWAGRNQPQHF
j_call: TRBJ2-7; v_call: TRBV27; clone_size: NA; d_call: TRBD1; cdr3_nt: TGTGCCAGCTCTACCGGGACAGGGGCCTACGAGCAGTACTTC; cdr3_aa: CASSTGTGAYEQYF
j_call: TRBJ1-1; v_call: TRBV18; clone_size: NA; d_call: TRBD1; cdr3_nt: TGTGCCAGCTCACCAAAGACAGGGGTAGACACTGAAGCTTTCTTT; cdr3_aa: CASSPKTGVDTEAFF
j_call: TRBJ2-7; v_call: TRBV2; clone_size: NA; d_call: TRBD1; cdr3_nt: TGTGCCGGATCCGGGACAGACACCTACGAGCAGTACTTC; cdr3_aa: CAGSGTDTYEQYF
j_call: TRBJ2-3; v_call: TRBV7-3; clone_size: NA; d_call: TRBD2; cdr3_nt: TGTGCCAGCAGCTTAATAGGGACTACAACCACAGATACGCAGTATTTT; cdr3_aa: CASSLIGTTTTDTQYF
j_call: TRBJ2-7; v_call: TRBV6-6; clone_size: few; d_call: NA; cdr3_nt: TGTGCCAGCAGTTACTCGACAGGGCAGTACTTC; cdr3_aa: CASSYSTGQYF
j_call: TRBJ1-1; v_call: TRBV29-1; clone_size: NA; d_call: NA; cdr3_nt: TGCAGCGTTGATGGGGGCCCCATGAACACTGAAGCTTTCTTT; cdr3_aa: CSVDGGPMNTEAFF
j_call: TRBJ1-3; v_call: TRBV5-1; clone_size: NA; d_call: NA; cdr3_nt: TGCGCCAGCAGGCAGGGGCCGGCGTCCAACACCATATATTTT; cdr3_aa: CASRQGPASNTIYF
j_call: TRBJ2-1; v_call: TRBV2; clone_size: NA; d_call: TRBD2; cdr3_nt: TGTGCCGGGACTAGCTACAATGAGCAGTTCTTC; cdr3_aa: CAGTSYNEQFF
j_call: TRBJ2-1; v_call: TRBV30; clone_size: NA; d_call: NA; cdr3_nt: TGTGCCTGGAGTAGACAGTTTGCCTACAATGAGCAGTTCTTC; cdr3_aa: CAWSRQFAYNEQFF
j_call: TRBJ2-5; v_call: TRBV7-2; clone_size: NA; d_call: TRBD2; cdr3_nt: TGTGCCAGCAGCTTGGGACTAGCGGGAGTTGAGACCCAGTACTTC; cdr3_aa: CASSLGLAGVETQYF
j_call: TRBJ2-5; v_call: TRBV11-2; clone_size: NA; d_call: NA; cdr3_nt: TGTGCCAGCAGCTATAAGGGGCGTGAGACCCAGTACTTC; cdr3_aa: CASSYKGRETQYF
j_call: TRBJ2-7; v_call: TRBV10-3; clone_size: few; d_call: NA; cdr3_nt: TGTGCCATCAGTGAGTCTTCGCCTAAGGGGAAATCCGAGCAGTACTTC; cdr3_aa: CAISESSPKGKSEQYF
j_call: TRBJ1-2; v_call: TRBV27; clone_size: NA; d_call: NA; cdr3_nt: TGTGCCAGCAGTGCCGGGGGTGGCTACACCTTC; cdr3_aa: CASSAGGGYTF
j_call: TRBJ2-7; v_call: TRBV7-6; clone_size: NA; d_call: NA; cdr3_nt: TGTGCCAGCAGCTTAGTCTTGGACACCCTCCACTTC; cdr3_aa: CASSLVLDTLHF
j_call: TRBJ1-5; v_call: TRBV6-5; clone_size: NA; d_call: NA; cdr3_nt: TGTGCCAGCAGTTACTCTTCCGGGGGTCACCAGCCCCAGCATTTT; cdr3_aa: CASSYSSGGHQPQHF
j_call: TRBJ1-5; v_call: TRBV7-3; clone_size: NA; d_call: NA; cdr3_nt: TGTGCCAGCAGCTTACCCGGGCAGCCCCAGCATTTT; cdr3_aa: CASSLPGQPQHF
j_call: TRBJ2-5; v_call: TRBV7-8; clone_size: NA; d_call: TRBD2; cdr3_nt: TGTGCCAGCAGCTTGACTAGCGGGAGGGCACAAGAGACCCAGTACTTC; cdr3_aa: CASSLTSGRAQETQYF
j_call: TRBJ2-7; v_call: TRBV6-1; clone_size: few; d_call: TRBD2; cdr3_nt: TGTGCCAGCAGTGAACGGCGGGGGGCGGAAGAGCAGTACTTC; cdr3_aa: CASSERRGAEEQYF
j_call: TRBJ2-7; v_call: TRBV6-1; clone_size: once; d_call: NA; cdr3_nt: TGTGCCAGCACCACGCCTACCTACGAGCAGTACTTC; cdr3_aa: CASTTPTYEQYF
j_call: TRBJ1-1; v_call: TRBV6-6; clone_size: NA; d_call: NA; cdr3_nt: TGTGCCAGCAGTCCGGGAGGAGGCACTGAAGCTTTCTTT; cdr3_aa: CASSPGGGTEAFF